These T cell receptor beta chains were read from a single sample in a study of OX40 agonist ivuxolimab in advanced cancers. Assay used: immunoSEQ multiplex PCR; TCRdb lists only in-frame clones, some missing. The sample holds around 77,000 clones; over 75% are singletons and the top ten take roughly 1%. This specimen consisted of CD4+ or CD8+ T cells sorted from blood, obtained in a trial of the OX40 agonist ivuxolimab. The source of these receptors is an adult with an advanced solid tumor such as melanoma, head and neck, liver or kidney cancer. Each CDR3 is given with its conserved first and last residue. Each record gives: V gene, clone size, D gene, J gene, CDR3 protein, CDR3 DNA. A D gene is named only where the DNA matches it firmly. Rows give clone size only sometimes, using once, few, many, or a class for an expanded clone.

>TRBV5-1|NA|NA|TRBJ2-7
CASSLEGGEQYF
TGCGCCAGCAGCTTGGAGGGCGGGGAGCAGTACTTC
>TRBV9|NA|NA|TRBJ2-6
CASSPGPGNSGANVLTF
TGTGCCAGCAGCCCCGGGCCAGGGAACTCTGGGGCCAACGTCCTGACTTTC
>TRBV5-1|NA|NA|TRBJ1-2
CASSLVGTTNYGYTF
TGCGCCAGCAGCTTGGTCGGAACCACTAACTATGGCTACACCTTC
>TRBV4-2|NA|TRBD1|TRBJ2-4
CASSQDGGSGGADIQYF
TGTGCCAGCAGCCAAGATGGAGGGTCAGGGGGCGCGGACATTCAGTACTTC
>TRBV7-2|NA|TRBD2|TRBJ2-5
CASSRAGVTETQYF
TGTGCCAGCAGCCGAGCGGGAGTGACGGAGACCCAGTACTTC
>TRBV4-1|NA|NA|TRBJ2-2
CASSQITGNTGELFF
TGCGCCAGCAGCCAGATAACAGGGAACACCGGGGAGCTGTTTTTT
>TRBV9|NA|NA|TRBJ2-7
CASSVGAGSLYEQYF
TGTGCCAGCAGCGTAGGTGCAGGGAGCTTGTACGAGCAGTACTTC
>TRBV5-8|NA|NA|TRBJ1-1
CASSKQGMNTEAFF
TGTGCCAGCAGCAAACAGGGTATGAACACTGAAGCTTTCTTT
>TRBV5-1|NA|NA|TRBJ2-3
CASSSGGGTDTQYF
TGCGCCAGCAGCTCGGGTGGGGGCACAGATACGCAGTATTTT
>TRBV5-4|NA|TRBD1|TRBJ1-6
CASSSGTGYNSPLHF
TGTGCCAGCAGCTCGGGGACAGGGTATAATTCACCCCTCCACTTT
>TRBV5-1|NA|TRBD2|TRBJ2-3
CASSPVPAGGRSDTQYF
TGCGCCAGCAGCCCCGTTCCAGCGGGGGGTAGGTCAGATACGCAGTATTTT
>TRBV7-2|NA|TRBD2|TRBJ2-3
CASRGQRGVFGTQYF
TGTGCCAGCAGAGGGCAGCGGGGGGTATTCGGTACGCAGTATTTT
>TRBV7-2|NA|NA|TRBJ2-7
CASSLDAGSSYEQYF
TGTGCCAGCAGCTTAGACGCGGGTTCCTCCTACGAGCAGTACTTC
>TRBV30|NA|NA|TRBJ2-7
CAWSPKKRLEQYF
TGTGCCTGGAGTCCAAAAAAGCGTTTGGAGCAGTACTTC
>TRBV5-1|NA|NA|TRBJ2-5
CASDGGRGPQETQYF
TGCGCCAGCGACGGAGGGCGAGGGCCACAAGAGACCCAGTACTTC
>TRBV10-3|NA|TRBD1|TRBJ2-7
CAISDPGQGAGEQYF
TGTGCCATCAGTGATCCGGGACAGGGGGCAGGGGAGCAGTACTTC
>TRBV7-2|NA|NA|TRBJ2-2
CASSLEIGLLELFF
TGTGCCAGCAGCTTAGAAATAGGACTCCTGGAGCTGTTTTTT
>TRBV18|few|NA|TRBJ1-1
CASSPLAGVSTEAFF
TGTGCCAGCTCACCACTTGCAGGAGTGTCGACTGAAGCTTTCTTT
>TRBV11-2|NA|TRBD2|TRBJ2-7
CASSVNSGTSWAEQYF
TGTGCCAGCAGCGTAAACAGCGGGACTAGTTGGGCCGAGCAGTACTTC
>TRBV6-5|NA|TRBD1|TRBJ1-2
CASSYSGQGYYGYTF
TGTGCCAGCAGTTACTCAGGACAGGGTTACTATGGCTACACCTTC
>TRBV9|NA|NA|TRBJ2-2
CASSVTENTGELFF
TGTGCCAGCAGCGTAACAGAAAACACCGGGGAGCTGTTTTTT